Many counts were recorded for the clone carrying this T cell receptor (beta chain). The data are from a study of T cells in Graves' hyperthyroidism and ophthalmopathy. Study details: Prior to any treatment, at the point of initial diagnosis, peripheral blood was collected.

The CDR3 is made up of 13 amino acids. Germline CDR1 and CDR2: SGHTA and FQGNSA. Trimming shortened V by 5 bases and J by 2 bases, and 10 bases separated the two germline ends. RNA transcripts provided the source from which TCR beta CDR3 regions were amplified. The HTBI set primed first-round TCR CDR3 RT-PCR. TCRdb reprocessed the multiplex PCR reads via MiXCR and lists one record per CDR3 protein. The repertoire holds roughly 740,000 distinct CDR3 sequences, with 15% to 20% as singletons. V is TRBV7-2 and J is TRBJ2-7; no clear D. Specimen: blood. The sequence was obtained from a man younger than 30 with Graves' hyperthyroidism. The CDR3 sequence is CASSPASTYEQYF. The CDR3 DNA sequence: TGTGCCAGCAGCCCCGCATCCACCTACGAGCAGTACTTC. The variable domain in full, completed from reference TRBV7-2 and TRBJ2-7, reads GAGVSQSPSNKVTEKGKDVELRCDPISGHTALYWYRQSLGQGLEFLIYFQGNSAPDKSGLPSDRFSAERTGGSVSTLTIQRTQQEDSAVYLCASSPASTYEQYFGPGTRLTVT.